This is a list of T cell receptor beta chains from one sample in a study of Graves' ophthalmopathy and Graves' hyperthyroidism. Via MiXCR, TCRdb re-called the multiplex PCR reads, giving one row per CDR3 protein. The data hold a few hundred thousand distinct CDR3 sequences, with about a sixth observed a single time. The sequenced sample consisted of peripheral blood. All receptors derive from an adult woman with stable Graves' hyperthyroidism. The CDR3 runs from the conserved cysteine through the conserved F or W. The order of the fields is clone size, D gene, V gene, J gene, CDR3 protein, CDR3 DNA. D genes are given only for firm matches. The size field is filled for only some rows; it gives once, few, many or a size class.

many	.	TRBV12-3/TRBV12-4	TRBJ2-7	CASSPLALREQYF	TGTGCCAGCAGCCCATTGGCCCTACGGGAGCAGTACTTC
many	.	TRBV4-2	TRBJ2-2	CASSQGGRELFF	TGTGCCAGCAGCCAAGGAGGCCGGGAGCTGTTTTTT
many	TRBD2	TRBV4-3	TRBJ2-4	CASSLEPAGVGGNIQYF	TGCGCCAGCAGCCTCGAACCAGCGGGAGTGGGTGGAAACATTCAGTACTTC
.	.	TRBV27	TRBJ1-6	CASSLKDTFNSPLHF	TGTGCCAGCAGTTTAAAGGACACCTTTAATTCACCCCTCCACTTT
many	.	TRBV24-1	TRBJ1-5	CATSEAGWRQPQHF	TGTGCCACCAGCGAGGCAGGGTGGCGCCAGCCCCAGCATTTT
.	.	TRBV7-8	TRBJ1-2	CASSLGGTSYGYTF	TGTGCCAGCAGCTTAGGAGGGACTAGCTATGGCTACACCTTC
many	.	TRBV10-3	TRBJ1-1	CAISEFSGDSNTEAFF	TGTGCCATCAGTGAGTTTTCTGGGGATTCGAACACTGAAGCTTTCTTT
many	TRBD2	TRBV28	TRBJ2-5	CASSLALGGYQETQYF	TGTGCCAGCAGTTTAGCCCTGGGAGGGTACCAAGAGACCCAGTACTTC
.	.	TRBV6-5	TRBJ2-5	CASWETEETQYF	TGTGCCAGCTGGGAGACAGAAGAGACCCAGTACTTC
few	TRBD1	TRBV5-1	TRBJ1-5	CASSFTGGSDQPQHF	TGCGCCAGCAGCTTTACAGGGGGATCGGATCAGCCCCAGCATTTT
many	.	TRBV30	TRBJ1-1	CAWSGQLKAFF	TGTGCCTGGAGTGGACAGCTAAAAGCTTTCTTT
many	.	TRBV14	TRBJ2-7	CASSYLTRYEQYF	TGTGCCAGCAGCTACCTCACCCGCTACGAGCAGTACTTC
many	TRBD2	TRBV20-1	TRBJ2-3	CSALPSGSTDTQYF	TGCAGTGCTCTTCCTAGCGGAAGCACAGATACGCAGTATTTT
many	.	TRBV30	TRBJ1-6	CAWRVSYNSPLHF	TGTGCCTGGAGGGTCTCCTATAATTCACCCCTCCACTTT
many	TRBD2	TRBV20-1	TRBJ2-7	CSARDISSGPPYEQYF	TGCAGTGCTAGAGATATTAGTAGCGGGCCCCCCTACGAGCAGTACTTC
.	.	TRBV12-3/TRBV12-4	TRBJ2-5	CASSPFPQGEQETQYF	TGTGCCAGCAGTCCTTTCCCACAGGGTGAACAAGAGACCCAGTACTTC
many	.	TRBV12-3/TRBV12-4	TRBJ2-7	CASRQEYYEQYF	TGTGCCAGCAGACAGGAGTACTACGAGCAGTACTTC
many	TRBD1	TRBV27	TRBJ2-5	CASSLRDREEETQYF	TGTGCCAGCAGTTTACGGGACAGGGAGGAAGAGACCCAGTACTTC
many	.	TRBV3-1	TRBJ2-5	CASSQDLWGETQYF	TGTGCCAGCAGCCAAGATCTTTGGGGAGAGACCCAGTACTTC
many	.	TRBV28	TRBJ2-7	CASSPLSSDSYEQYF	TGTGCCAGCAGTCCCTTGTCTAGCGACTCCTACGAGCAGTACTTC
many	TRBD1	TRBV4-1	TRBJ1-1	CASSQEQGSWTEAFF	TGCGCCAGCAGCCAAGAACAGGGGTCGTGGACTGAAGCTTTCTTT
many	.	TRBV12-3/TRBV12-4	TRBJ2-4	CASSLVEGAIQYF	TGTGCCAGCAGTTTAGTCGAGGGAGCCATTCAGTACTTC
many	.	TRBV6-5	TRBJ1-5	CASSSHSNQPQHF	TGTGCCAGCAGTTCACATAGCAATCAGCCCCAGCATTTT
few	.	TRBV15	TRBJ1-1	CATSSRQDTEAFF	TGTGCCACCAGCTCACGACAGGACACTGAAGCTTTCTTT
many	.	TRBV6-2/TRBV6-3	TRBJ2-7	CASSYSPDWKTYEQYF	TGTGCCAGCAGTTACTCCCCGGACTGGAAGACCTACGAGCAGTACTTC
many	TRBD2	TRBV11-2	TRBJ2-7	CASSLDRSGRLYEQYF	TGTGCCAGCAGCTTAGATCGTAGCGGGAGACTTTACGAGCAGTACTTC
few	.	TRBV13	TRBJ2-7	CASSVDEQEQYF	TGTGCCAGCAGCGTGGACGAGCAGGAGCAGTACTTC
many	TRBD1	TRBV18	TRBJ2-7	CASSPPGDRGYEQYF	TGTGCCAGCTCACCACCTGGGGACAGGGGGTACGAGCAGTACTTC
many	.	TRBV9	TRBJ1-1	CASSEQLNTEAFF	TGTGCCAGCAGCGAACAGCTAAACACTGAAGCTTTCTTT
many	.	TRBV7-2	TRBJ1-6	CASSLVGALVNSPLHF	TGTGCCAGCAGCTTAGTGGGGGCGCTGGTGAATTCACCCCTCCACTTT
many	.	TRBV28	TRBJ1-5	CASSLNLGGGPSNQPQHF	TGTGCCAGCAGTTTAAACTTGGGGGGGGGGCCTAGCAATCAGCCCCAGCATTTT
many	.	TRBV25-1	TRBJ2-7	CASSDDYEQYF	TGTGCCAGCAGTGATGATTACGAGCAGTACTTC
many	.	TRBV5-1	TRBJ1-2	CASSLGTVYGYTF	TGCGCCAGCAGCTTGGGTACAGTCTATGGCTACACCTTC
many	.	TRBV27	TRBJ1-5	CASSYGTNQPQHF	TGTGCCAGCAGTTATGGTACAAATCAGCCCCAGCATTTT
.	.	TRBV28	TRBJ2-2	CASTSFLSGGELFF	TGTGCCAGCACCTCCTTTCTATCGGGCGGGGAGCTGTTTTTT
many	TRBD1	TRBV30	TRBJ1-1	CAWSHRGPAEAFF	TGTGCCTGGAGTCACAGGGGTCCGGCTGAAGCTTTCTTT
many	TRBD2	TRBV28	TRBJ2-5	CASSPLQRGQETQYF	TGTGCCAGCAGCCCCCTCCAGCGGGGTCAAGAGACCCAGTACTTC
many	TRBD1	TRBV18	TRBJ1-2	CASSPSTGDNYGYTF	TGTGCCAGCTCACCGTCGACAGGGGATAACTATGGCTACACCTTC
many	TRBD1	TRBV6-5	TRBJ2-7	CASSYSFTGTGVITQYF	TGTGCCAGCAGTTACTCCTTTACCGGGACAGGGGTCATTACGCAGTACTTC
many	.	TRBV12-3/TRBV12-4	TRBJ2-7	CASSEGSEQYF	TGTGCCAGCAGTGAGGGATCCGAGCAGTACTTC